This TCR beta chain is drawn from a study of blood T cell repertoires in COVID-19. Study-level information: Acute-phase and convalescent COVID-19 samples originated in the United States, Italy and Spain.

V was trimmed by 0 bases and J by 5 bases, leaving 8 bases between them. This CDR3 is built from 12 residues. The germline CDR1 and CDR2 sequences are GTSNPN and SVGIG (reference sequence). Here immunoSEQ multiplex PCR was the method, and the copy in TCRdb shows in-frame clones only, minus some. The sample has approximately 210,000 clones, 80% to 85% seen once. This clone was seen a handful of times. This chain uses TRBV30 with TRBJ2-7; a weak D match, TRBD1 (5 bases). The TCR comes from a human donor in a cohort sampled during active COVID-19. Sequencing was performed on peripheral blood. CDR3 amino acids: CAWSVWGHEQYF. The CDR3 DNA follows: TGTGCCTGGAGTGTTTGGGGCCACGAGCAGTACTTC. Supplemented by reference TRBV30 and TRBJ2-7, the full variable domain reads SQTIHQWPATLVQPVGSPLSLECTVEGTSNPNLYWYRQAAGRGLQLLFYSVGIGQISSEVPQNLSASRPQDRQFILSSKKLLLSDSGFYLCAWSVWGHEQYFGPGTRLTVT.